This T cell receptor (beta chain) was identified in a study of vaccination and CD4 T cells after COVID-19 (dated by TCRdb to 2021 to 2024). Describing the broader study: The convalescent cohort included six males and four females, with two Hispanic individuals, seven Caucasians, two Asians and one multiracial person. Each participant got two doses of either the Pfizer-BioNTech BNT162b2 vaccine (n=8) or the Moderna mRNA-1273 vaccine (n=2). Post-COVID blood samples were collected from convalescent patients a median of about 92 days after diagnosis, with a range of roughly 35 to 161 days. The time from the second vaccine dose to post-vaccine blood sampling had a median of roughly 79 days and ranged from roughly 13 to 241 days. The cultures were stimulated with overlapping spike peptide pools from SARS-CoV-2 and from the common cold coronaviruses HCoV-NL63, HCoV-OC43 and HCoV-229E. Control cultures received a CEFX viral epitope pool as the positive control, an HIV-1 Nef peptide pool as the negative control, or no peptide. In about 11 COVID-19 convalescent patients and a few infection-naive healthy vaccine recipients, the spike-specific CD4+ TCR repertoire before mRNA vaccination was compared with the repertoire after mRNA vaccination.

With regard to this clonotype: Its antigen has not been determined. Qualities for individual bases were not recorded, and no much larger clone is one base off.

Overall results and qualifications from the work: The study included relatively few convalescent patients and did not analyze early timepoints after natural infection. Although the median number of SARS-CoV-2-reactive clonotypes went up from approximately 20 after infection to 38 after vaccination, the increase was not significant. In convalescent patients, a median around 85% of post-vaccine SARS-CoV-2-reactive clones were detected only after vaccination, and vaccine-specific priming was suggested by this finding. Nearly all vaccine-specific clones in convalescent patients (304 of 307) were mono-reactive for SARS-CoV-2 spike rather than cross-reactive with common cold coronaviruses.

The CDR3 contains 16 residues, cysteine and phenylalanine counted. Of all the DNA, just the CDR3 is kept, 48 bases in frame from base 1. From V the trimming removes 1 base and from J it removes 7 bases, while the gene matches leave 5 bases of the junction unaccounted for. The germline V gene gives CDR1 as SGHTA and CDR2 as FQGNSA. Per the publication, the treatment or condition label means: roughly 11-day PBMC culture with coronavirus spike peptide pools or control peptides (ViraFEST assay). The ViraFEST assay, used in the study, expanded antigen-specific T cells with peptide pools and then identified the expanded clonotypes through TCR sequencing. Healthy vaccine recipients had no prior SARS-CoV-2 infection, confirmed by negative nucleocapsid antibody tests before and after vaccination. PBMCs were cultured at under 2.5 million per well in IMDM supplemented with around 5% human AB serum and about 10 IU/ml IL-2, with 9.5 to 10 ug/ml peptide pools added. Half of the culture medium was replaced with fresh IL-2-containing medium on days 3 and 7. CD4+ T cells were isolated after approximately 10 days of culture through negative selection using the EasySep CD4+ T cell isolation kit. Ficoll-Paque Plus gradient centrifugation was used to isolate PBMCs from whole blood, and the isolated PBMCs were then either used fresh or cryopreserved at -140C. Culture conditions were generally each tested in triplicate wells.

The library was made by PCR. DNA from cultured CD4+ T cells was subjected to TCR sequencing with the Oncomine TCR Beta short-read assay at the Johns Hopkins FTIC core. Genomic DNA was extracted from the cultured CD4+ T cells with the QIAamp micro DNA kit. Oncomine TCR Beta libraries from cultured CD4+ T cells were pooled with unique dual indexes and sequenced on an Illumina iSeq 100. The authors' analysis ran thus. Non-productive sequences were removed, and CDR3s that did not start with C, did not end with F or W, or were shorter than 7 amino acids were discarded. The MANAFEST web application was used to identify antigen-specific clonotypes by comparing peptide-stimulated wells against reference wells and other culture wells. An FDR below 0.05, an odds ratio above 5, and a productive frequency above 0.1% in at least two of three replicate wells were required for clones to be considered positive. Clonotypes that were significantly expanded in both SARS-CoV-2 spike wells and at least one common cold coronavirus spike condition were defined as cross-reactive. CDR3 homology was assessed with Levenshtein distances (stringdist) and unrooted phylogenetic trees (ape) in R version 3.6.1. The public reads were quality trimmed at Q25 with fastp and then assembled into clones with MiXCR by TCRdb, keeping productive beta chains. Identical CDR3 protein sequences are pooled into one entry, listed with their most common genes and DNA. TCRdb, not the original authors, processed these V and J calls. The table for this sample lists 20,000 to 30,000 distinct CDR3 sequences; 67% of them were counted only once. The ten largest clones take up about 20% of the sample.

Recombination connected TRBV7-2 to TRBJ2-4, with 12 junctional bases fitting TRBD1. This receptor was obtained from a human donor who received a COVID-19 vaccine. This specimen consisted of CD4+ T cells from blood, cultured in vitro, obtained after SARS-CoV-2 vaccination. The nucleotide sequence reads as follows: TGTGCCAGCAGCTTAGGGGGACAGGGGGCAGTTAACATTCAGTACTTC. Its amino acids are CASSLGGQGAVNIQYF.